These 14 T cell receptor beta chains were all obtained from the same sample, sequenced in a study of blood T cell repertoires in COVID-19. Assay used: immunoSEQ multiplex PCR; TCRdb lists only in-frame clones, some missing. The profile shows approximately 210,000 clones, about four fifths of them singletons. Sequenced input: PBMCs or T cells enriched from blood (not recorded which). The source is a man aged 35-49 years who had recovered from COVID-19.

The gene calls are TRBV6-2 or TRBV6-3 and TRBJ1-2; TRBD1 aligns across 7 bases. Per germline, CDR1 MNHEY and CDR2 SVGEGT. The junction had 8 bases not matched to a gene; V was cut back by 4 bases and J by 0 bases. CDR3 length equals 16 residues. Written as DNA, the CDR3 is TGTGCCAGCAGTTTCACCGGGACAGTAGCTAACTATGGCTACACCTTC. Translation gives CASSFTGTVANYGYTF.

The gene calls are TRBV4-1 and TRBJ2-7; 11 bases map to TRBD1. The V and J ends lost 2 bases and 4 bases, in that order; junction bases with no gene match: 4. The germline V gene encodes CDR1 MGHRA and CDR2 YSYEKL. This CDR3 is 15 amino acids long. CDR3 amino acids: CASSQTGTGGYEQYF. Written as DNA, the CDR3 is TGCGCCAGCAGCCAAACCGGGACAGGGGGATACGAGCAGTACTTC.

As DNA, the CDR3 is TGTGCCACCAGCGTTGGGCGGGAGGGGGTCGAAGATACGCAGTATTTT. Translation: CATSVGREGVEDTQYF. The chain employs TRBV15 and TRBJ2-3; 9 nucleotides match TRBD2. From germline, CDR1 is LNHNV and CDR2 YYDKDF (reference sequence). The CDR3 has 16 residues. After removal of 5 bases from V and 5 bases from J, the junction contained 11 bases not matched to a gene.

This rearrangement joins TRBV19 to TRBJ1-5; no firm D call. Germline CDR1 is LNHDA and CDR2 is SQIVND (reference sequence). This CDR3 comprises 15 residues. Deletions cut 3 bases from V and 6 bases from J, with 15 bases between. The CDR3 DNA reads TGTGCCAGTAGTATCGTAGGCGGCGGCGGTCAGCCCCAGCATTTT. Translated, it gives CASSIVGGGGQPQHF.

The J gene is TRBJ2-7, the V gene TRBV5-4; TRBD2 matches 9 bases. V lost 0 bases to trimming and J lost 3 bases; unmatched junction nucleotides: 4. Looked up from germline, CDR1 is SGHNT and CDR2 is YYREEE (reference sequence). The CDR3 sequence is 15 residues long. The CDR3 region is CASSLDGTSIYEQYF. The CDR3 DNA reads as TGTGCCAGCAGCTTGGACGGGACTAGCATCTACGAGCAGTACTTC. The complete variable domain, with remaining parts taken from reference TRBV5-4 and TRBJ2-7, reads ETGVTQSPTHLIKTRGQQVTLRCSSQSGHNTVSWYQQALGQGPQFIFQYYREEENGRGNFPPRFSGLQFPNYSSELNVNALELDDSALYLCASSLDGTSIYEQYFGPGTRLTVT.

V usage is TRBV7-3 and J usage is TRBJ2-2, with 9 nucleotides matching TRBD1. Germline V gives CDR1 SGHTA, CDR2 FQGTGA. The V and J ends lost 4 bases and 3 bases, in that order; junction bases with no gene match: 3. The CDR3 spans 15 residues. CDR3 loop: CASSSQGAYTGELFF. DNA of the CDR3: TGTGCCAGCAGCTCACAGGGGGCTTACACCGGGGAGCTGTTTTTT.

The chain recombines TRBV2 with TRBJ1-5; D call uncertain. Trimming removed 1 base at V and 2 bases at J, with 9 bases between. The CDR3 spans 15 residues. Germline CDR1 is SNHLY and CDR2 is FYNNEI. CDR3 sequence reads: CASSEESEGNQPQHF. The CDR3 coding sequence is TGTGCCAGCAGTGAAGAGTCCGAGGGCAATCAGCCCCAGCATTTT.

The CDR3 region is CASSQGFGSGNTIYF. Written as DNA, the CDR3 is TGTGCCAGCAGCCAAGGTTTCGGCTCTGGAAACACCATATATTTT. V and J are TRBV14 and TRBJ1-3, with D unclear. The CDR3 runs to 15 residues. Germline CDR1 and CDR2: SGHDN and FVKESK. The V gene lost 1 base and the J gene lost 0 bases, with 7 bases spanning the gap.

This clone has a handful of counts. The V gene is TRBV28, the J gene TRBJ1-1, with a weak D call TRBD1 (5 bases). Between the trimmed V and J ends, which lost 7 bases and 2 bases, there was a span of 14 bases. Per germline, CDR1 MDHEN and CDR2 SYDVKM. This CDR3 contains 14 residues. As DNA, the CDR3 is TGTGCCAGCACCTCCGGAGGGGCCAACACTGAAGCTTTCTTT. This translates into CASTSGGANTEAFF. The full variable domain, completed using reference TRBV28 and TRBJ1-1, is DVKVTQSSRYLVKRTGEKVFLECVQDMDHENMFWYRQDPGLGLRLIYFSYDVKMKEKGDIPEGYSVSREKKERFSLILESASTNQTSMYLCASTSGGANTEAFFGQGTRLTVV.

This clone was observed a handful of times. V is TRBV6-5 and J is TRBJ1-6, with a weak D call TRBD1 (6 bases). CDR3 length equals 13 residues. Looked up from germline, CDR1 is MNHEY and CDR2 is SVGAGI. The germline V and J ends were trimmed by 5 bases and 8 bases, with 10 bases remaining between them. The chain's CDR3 is CASSPRGDSPLHF. CDR3 sequence (DNA): TGTGCCAGCAGTCCCAGGGGAGATTCACCCCTCCACTTT.

For the CDR3, the DNA is TGTGCCAGCAGCCCCTCCAGGGGGTACAATGAGCAGTTCTTC. Amino acids: CASSPSRGYNEQFF. The rearrangement uses TRBV9 and TRBJ2-1; 7 positions match TRBD1. The junction had 5 bases not matched to a gene; V was cut back by 4 bases and J by 4 bases. Germline CDR1 and CDR2: SGDLS and YYNGEE. There are 14 residues in the CDR3.

The chain links TRBV4-1 to TRBJ1-6; D is ambiguous. The CDR3 length is 15 residues. CDR1 and CDR2 (germline): MGHRA, YSYEKL. Trimming shortened V by 0 bases and J by 9 bases, and 12 bases separated the two germline ends. Written as DNA, the CDR3 is TGCGCCAGCAGCCAAGAACCGACGGCGGCTTCACCCCTCCACTTT. Its protein product is CASSQEPTAASPLHF.

This chain links TRBV19 with TRBJ1-2; TRBD1 might be the D (6 bases). V was cut by 5 bases and J by 3 bases, with 10 bases left in between. The CDR3 runs 13 residues. The germline CDR1 and CDR2 sequences are LNHDA and SQIVND (reference sequence). In DNA form, the CDR3 reads TGTGCCAGTAGTCTACAGGGAGACTATGGCTACACCTTC. Translated, it gives CASSLQGDYGYTF.

This chain uses TRBV2 with TRBJ2-3; D ambiguous. The CDR3 loop spans 15 amino acids. Germline CDR1 and CDR2: SNHLY and FYNNEI. V lost 7 bases and J lost 0, with 14 bases in between. The CDR3 spells CASKSLAASTDTQYF. The CDR3 DNA reads TGTGCCAGCAAATCATTAGCAGCTAGCACAGATACGCAGTATTTT. The full variable domain, with the rest looked up from reference TRBV2 and TRBJ2-3, is EPEVTQTPSHQVTQMGQEVILRCVPISNHLYFYWYRQILGQKVEFLVSFYNNEISEKSEIFDDQFSVERPDGSNFTLKIRSTKLEDSAMYFCASKSLAASTDTQYFGPGTRLTVL.